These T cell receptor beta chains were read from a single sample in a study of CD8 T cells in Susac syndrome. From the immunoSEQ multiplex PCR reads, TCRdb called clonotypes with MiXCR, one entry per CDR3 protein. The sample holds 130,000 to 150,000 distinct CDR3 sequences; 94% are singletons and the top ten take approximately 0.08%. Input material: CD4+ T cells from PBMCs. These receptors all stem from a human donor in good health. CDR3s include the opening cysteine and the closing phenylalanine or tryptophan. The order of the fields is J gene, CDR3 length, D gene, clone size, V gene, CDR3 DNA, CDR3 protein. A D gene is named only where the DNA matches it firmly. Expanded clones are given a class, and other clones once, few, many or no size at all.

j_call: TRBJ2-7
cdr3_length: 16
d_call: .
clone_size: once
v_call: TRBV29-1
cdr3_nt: TGCAGCGTTGAAGATCTTTCACGGAGGGGCGGGTACGAGCAGTACTTC
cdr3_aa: CSVEDLSRRGGYEQYF

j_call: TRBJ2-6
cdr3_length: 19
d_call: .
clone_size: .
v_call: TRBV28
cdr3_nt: TGTGCCAGCAGTCCCTCCGGACTGGCCCCTAGGTTGGGGGCCAACGTCCTGACTTTC
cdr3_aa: CASSPSGLAPRLGANVLTF

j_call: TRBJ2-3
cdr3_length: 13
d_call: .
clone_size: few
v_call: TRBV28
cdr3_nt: TGTGCCAGCAGTACCAGTAGCACAGATACGCAGTATTTT
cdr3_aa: CASSTSSTDTQYF

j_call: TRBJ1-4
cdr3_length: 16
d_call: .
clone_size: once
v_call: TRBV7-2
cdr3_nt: TGTGCCAGCAGCTTAGCGCTAGGTGCAACTAATGAAAAACTGTTTTTT
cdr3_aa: CASSLALGATNEKLFF

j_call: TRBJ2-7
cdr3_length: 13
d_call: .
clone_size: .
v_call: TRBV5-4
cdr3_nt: TGTGCCAGCAGCCCCCCTGAACAGACAAAGCAGTACTTC
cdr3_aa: CASSPPEQTKQYF

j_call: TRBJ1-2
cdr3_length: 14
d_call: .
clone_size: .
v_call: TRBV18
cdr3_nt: TGTGCCAGCTCGCAAGCTTATGGGAACTATGGCTACACCTTC
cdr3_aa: CASSQAYGNYGYTF

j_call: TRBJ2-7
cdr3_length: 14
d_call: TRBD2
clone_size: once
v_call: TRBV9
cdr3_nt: TGTGCCAGCAGCCCGCGGGAGACGGATGGCGAGCAGTACTTC
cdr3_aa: CASSPRETDGEQYF

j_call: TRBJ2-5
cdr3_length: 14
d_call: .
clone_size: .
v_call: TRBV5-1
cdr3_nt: TGCGCCAGCAGCCCGGGGACCGATGGGGAGACCCAGTACTTC
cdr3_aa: CASSPGTDGETQYF

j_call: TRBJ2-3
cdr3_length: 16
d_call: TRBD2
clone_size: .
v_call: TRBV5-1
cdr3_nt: TGCGCCAGCAGTGGGACTAGCGGCACCCGAGGAGATACGCAGTATTTT
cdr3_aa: CASSGTSGTRGDTQYF

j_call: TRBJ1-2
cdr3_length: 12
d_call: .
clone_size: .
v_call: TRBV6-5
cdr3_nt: TGTGCCAGCCGGAGGAACGACTATGGCTACACCTTC
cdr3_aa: CASRRNDYGYTF

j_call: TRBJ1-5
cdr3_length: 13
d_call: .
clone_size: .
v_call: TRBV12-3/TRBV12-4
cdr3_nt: TGTGCCAGCAGTTCCCGGGGCCAGGTGCCCCAGCATTTT
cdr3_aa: CASSSRGQVPQHF

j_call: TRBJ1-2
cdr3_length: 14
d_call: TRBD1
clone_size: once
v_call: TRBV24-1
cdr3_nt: TGTGCCACCAGTGAGGCCGACAGGGTCGGTGGCTACACCTTC
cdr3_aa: CATSEADRVGGYTF

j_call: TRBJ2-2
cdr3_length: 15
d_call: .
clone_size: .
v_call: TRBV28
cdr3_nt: TGTGCCAGCAGTTTAGGAGGGGGGACCACCGGGGAGCTGTTTTTT
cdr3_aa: CASSLGGGTTGELFF

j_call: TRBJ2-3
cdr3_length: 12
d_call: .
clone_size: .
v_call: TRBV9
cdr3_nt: TGTGCCAGCAGCCCCCCCACAGATACGCAGTATTTT
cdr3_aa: CASSPPTDTQYF

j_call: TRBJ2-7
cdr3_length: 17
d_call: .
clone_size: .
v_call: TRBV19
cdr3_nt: TGTGCCAGTAGTATCGAGGTGGCGGGATGGACCCCCTACGAGCAGTACTTC
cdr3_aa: CASSIEVAGWTPYEQYF

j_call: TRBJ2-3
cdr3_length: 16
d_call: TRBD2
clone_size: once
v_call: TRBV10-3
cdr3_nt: TGTGCCATCAGTGAGTCTGGTAGCGGGAGCACAGATACGCAGTATTTT
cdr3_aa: CAISESGSGSTDTQYF

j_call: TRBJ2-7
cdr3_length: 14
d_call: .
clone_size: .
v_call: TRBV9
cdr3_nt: TGTGCCAGCAGCGTAGGCACAACGCCCTACGAGCAGTACTTC
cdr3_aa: CASSVGTTPYEQYF

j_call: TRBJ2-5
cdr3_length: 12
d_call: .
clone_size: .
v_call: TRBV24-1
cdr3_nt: TGTGCCACCAGCGGATTTGGAGAGACCCAGTACTTC
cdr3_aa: CATSGFGETQYF

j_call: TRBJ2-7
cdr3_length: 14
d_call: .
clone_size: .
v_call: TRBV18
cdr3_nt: TGTGCCAGCTCACCACCAGGGCGAACCTACGAGCAGTACTTC
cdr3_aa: CASSPPGRTYEQYF

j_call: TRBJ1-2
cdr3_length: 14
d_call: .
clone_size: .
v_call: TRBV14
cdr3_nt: TGTGCCAGCAGCCAATCCCTCCAGGGAGAGGGCTACACCTTC
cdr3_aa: CASSQSLQGEGYTF

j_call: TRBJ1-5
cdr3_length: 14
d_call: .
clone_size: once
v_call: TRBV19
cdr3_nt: TGTGCCAGTAGTATATTGGTTGATAATCAGCCCCAGCATTTT
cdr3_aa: CASSILVDNQPQHF

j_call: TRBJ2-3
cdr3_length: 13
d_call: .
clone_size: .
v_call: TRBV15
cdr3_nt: TGTGCCACCAGCGTCGGATCTACAGATACGCAGTATTTT
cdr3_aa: CATSVGSTDTQYF